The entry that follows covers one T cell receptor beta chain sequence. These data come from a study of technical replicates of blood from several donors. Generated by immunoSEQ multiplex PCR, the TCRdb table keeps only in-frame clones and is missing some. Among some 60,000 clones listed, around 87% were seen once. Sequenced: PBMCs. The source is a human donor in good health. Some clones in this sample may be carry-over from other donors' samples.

The CDR3 nucleotides read TGTGCCAGCAGCCGGGACACCCGAGGGGCCTATGGCTACACCTTC. It is translated as CASSRDTRGAYGYTF. V usage is TRBV5-8 and J usage is TRBJ1-2; D is possibly TRBD1 (6 bases). V was shortened by 4 bases and J by 4 bases, with 17 bases between the two germline ends. Germline V lookup: CDR1 SGHTS, CDR2 YDEGEE. This CDR3 spans 15 amino acids.